Below are 30 T cell receptor beta chains sequenced from a single sample in a study of blood T cell repertoires in COVID-19. Profiled with immunoSEQ multiplex PCR; TCRdb holds only in-frame clones, not every one. The sample gives around 280,000 clones, approximately 86% of which show up once; 1.3% is in the top ten. Material: peripheral blood. The receptors derive from a man aged 65-85 years with acute or convalescent COVID-19.

This clone appeared many times. The rearrangement uses TRBV2 and TRBJ1-6, with a possible D match to TRBD1 (5 bases). V gave up 2 bases and J gave up 7 bases, with 18 bases separating them. The CDR3 consists of 17 residues. Germline assignment: CDR1 SNHLY and CDR2 FYNNEI. The CDR3 coding sequence is TGTGCCAGCAGTGAAATGGCAGGGTGGAGGGAGAATTCACCCCTCCACTTT. Translating gives CASSEMAGWRENSPLHF. The full variable domain, in which reference TRBV2 and TRBJ1-6 provide the parts outside the CDR3, is EPEVTQTPSHQVTQMGQEVILRCVPISNHLYFYWYRQILGQKVEFLVSFYNNEISEKSEIFDDQFSVERPDGSNFTLKIRSTKLEDSAMYFCASSEMAGWRENSPLHFGNGTRLTVT.

The chain joins TRBV18 to TRBJ1-5, with a weak D call TRBD1 (6 bases). The germline CDR1 and CDR2 sequences are KGHSH and LQKENI. This CDR3 has 15 residues. The germline V and J ends were trimmed by 5 bases and 2 bases, with 13 bases remaining between them. The CDR3 is CASSIQGLGNQPQHF. CDR3 nucleotides: TGTGCCAGCTCAATTCAGGGGCTCGGCAATCAGCCCCAGCATTTT.

This clone was recorded once. The rearrangement joins TRBV7-9 to TRBJ1-2, with D unclear. CDR1 is SEHNR and CDR2 is FQNEAQ in the germline V gene (reference sequence). The CDR3 covers 12 residues. The V and J ends lost 7 bases and 6 bases respectively, with 12 bases between them. The CDR3 DNA reads as TGTGCCAGCAAGCCAAACCTGAATGGCTACACCTTC. As protein: CASKPNLNGYTF. Looking up the rest from reference TRBV7-9 and TRBJ1-2 gives the full variable domain: DTGVSQNPRHKITKRGQNVTFRCDPISEHNRLYWYRQTLGQGPEFLTYFQNEAQLEKSRLLSDRFSAERPKGSFSTLEIQRTEQGDSAMYLCASKPNLNGYTFGSGTRLTVV.

The rearrangement links TRBV28 to TRBJ1-5; D unresolved. Germline CDR1 MDHEN, CDR2 SYDVKM. The CDR3 runs to 14 residues. Trimming left V 1 base short and J 5 bases short, with 9 bases between. Written as DNA, the CDR3 is TGTGCCAGCAGTTTATTCAACGGAGATCAGCCCCAGCATTTT. Protein product: CASSLFNGDQPQHF.

The gene calls are TRBV28 and TRBJ1-1; D not resolved. This CDR3 is 11 amino acids long. Looked up from germline, CDR1 is MDHEN and CDR2 is SYDVKM. Trimming left V 10 bases short and J 1 base short, with 7 bases between. CDR3 nucleotide sequence: TGTGCCACTGAGGGGAACACTGAAGCTTTCTTT. It yields the protein CATEGNTEAFF.

The rearrangement joins TRBV27 to TRBJ2-1, with D unclear. The V gene's germline CDR1 is MNHEY and CDR2 SMNVEV (reference sequence). The CDR3 is made up of 16 amino acids. Trimming shortened V by 5 bases and J by 3 bases, and 17 bases separated the two germline ends. The CDR3 loop reads CASSARVAAHYNEQFF. The CDR3 coding sequence is TGTGCCAGCAGTGCCCGGGTGGCGGCTCACTACAATGAGCAGTTCTTC.

J is TRBJ2-1 and V is TRBV5-4; 14 positions agree with TRBD2. Germline V gene lookup returns CDR1 SGHNT and CDR2 YYREEE (reference sequence). CDR3 size: 15 residues. Trimming took 3 bases from V and 7 from J; bases not matched to a gene: 3. The CDR3 DNA sequence: TGTGCCAGCAGCTCGGGACTAGCGGGAGAGAATGAGCAGTTCTTC. As protein: CASSSGLAGENEQFF.

The chain carries TRBV20-1 and TRBJ1-6, with D perhaps TRBD1 (5 bases). V lost 3 bases and J 10 bases, leaving 10 bases between the germline ends. The CDR3 has 12 residues. Looked up from germline, CDR1 is DFQATT and CDR2 is SNEGSKA (reference sequence). The CDR3 is CSASARGSPLHF. The CDR3 DNA follows: TGCAGTGCTAGTGCCCGGGGGTCACCCCTCCACTTT.

This clone was counted a few times. The chain employs TRBV15 and TRBJ2-2; D unclear. This CDR3 comprises 15 residues. V was pared by 0 bases and J by 0 bases, with 5 bases between. Germline loops: CDR1 LNHNV, CDR2 YYDKDF (reference sequence). CDR3 nucleotides: TGTGCCACCAGCAGAGATCGGTCGAACACCGGGGAGCTGTTTTTT. Amino acids: CATSRDRSNTGELFF.

This clone was recorded once. V is TRBV11-2 and J is TRBJ2-2; 11 positions match TRBD2. In germline, CDR1 is SGHAT, CDR2 FQNNGV. After removal of 2 bases from V and 6 bases from J, the junction contained 8 bases not matched to a gene. This CDR3 region has 17 residues. The CDR3 loop is CASSLFLAGGGAGELFF. The CDR3 nucleotides are TGTGCCAGCAGCTTATTCCTAGCGGGAGGTGGCGCCGGGGAGCTGTTTTTT.

The rearrangement links TRBV4-2 to TRBJ1-5, with 12 bases aligning to TRBD1. CDR3 length equals 16 residues. CDR1 is LGHNA and CDR2 is YNFKEQ in the germline V gene. Unmatched junction bases numbered 4, after V lost 1 base and J lost 6 bases. This CDR3 reads CASSQVGDRGRQPQHF. The CDR3 coding sequence is TGTGCCAGCAGCCAAGTGGGGGACAGGGGGCGTCAGCCCCAGCATTTT.

V gene TRBV28 combines with J gene TRBJ2-2; 9 positions agree with TRBD2. This CDR3 spans 15 amino acids. V lost 4 bases and J lost 1; bases outside the gene matches: 1. Looked up from germline, CDR1 is MDHEN and CDR2 is SYDVKM. The chain's CDR3 is CASSSAGGNTGELFF. The DNA of the CDR3 is TGTGCCAGCAGTTCAGCGGGGGGGAACACCGGGGAGCTGTTTTTT.

This clone was counted a few times. V and J are TRBV7-3 and TRBJ2-7; 8 nucleotides agree with TRBD1. V trimming: 6 bases; J trimming: 6 bases; junction bases outside the gene matches: 4. The CDR3 consists of 12 residues. Per the germline V gene, CDR1 is SGHTA and CDR2 is FQGTGA. DNA for the CDR3: TGTGCCAGCAGTTCCGACAGGGGCGAGCAGTACTTC. Its translation: CASSSDRGEQYF.

This clone was found once. The chain recombines TRBV5-4 with TRBJ1-1, with unresolved D. Trimming removed 0 bases from V and 11 bases from J, with 14 bases in between. The CDR3 runs 13 residues. Germline loops: CDR1 SGHNT, CDR2 YYREEE (reference sequence). The DNA for the CDR3 is TGTGCCAGCAGCTTGGGGAGGGCGCCGGGGGCTTTCTTT. Translating it yields CASSLGRAPGAFF.

The rearrangement uses TRBV16 and TRBJ1-5; D gene uncertain. CDR1 is KGHSY, CDR2 FQNENV, per germline. V was cut by 2 bases and J by 1 base, with 6 bases left in between. The CDR3 length is 14 residues. The DNA for the CDR3 is TGTGCCAGCAGCCAAGGCAGAAGCAATCAGCCCCAGCATTTT. This gives the protein CASSQGRSNQPQHF.

The chain has TRBV9 and TRBJ2-1; 7 nucleotides match TRBD2. CDR1 SGDLS and CDR2 YYNGEE come from the germline V gene. This CDR3 has 18 amino acids. V gave up 0 bases and J gave up 0 bases; unmatched junction bases: 9. The CDR3 here is CASSVVSVGDYSYNEQFF. The CDR3 DNA follows: TGTGCCAGCAGCGTAGTATCCGTGGGGGACTACTCCTACAATGAGCAGTTCTTC.

The CDR3 DNA reads as TGTGCCAGTAAGGGGACAGATAATCAGCCCCAGCATTTT. This gives the protein CASKGTDNQPQHF. The genes are TRBV19 and TRBJ1-5; 7 bases fit TRBD1. Trimming at V came to 7 bases and at J to 4 bases, leaving 4 bases not matched to a gene. Germline CDR1 and CDR2: LNHDA and SQIVND (reference sequence). This CDR3 has 13 amino acids. Supplemented by reference TRBV19 and TRBJ1-5, the full variable domain reads DGGITQSPKYLFRKEGQNVTLSCEQNLNHDAMYWYRQDPGQGLRLIYYSQIVNDFQKGDIAEGYSVSREKKESFPLTVTSAQKNPTAFYLCASKGTDNQPQHFGDGTRLSIL.

V and J are TRBV14 and TRBJ2-2, with D perhaps matching TRBD1 (6 bases). Germline-derived CDR1 and CDR2 are SGHDN and FVKESK. The germline V and J ends were trimmed by 0 bases and 4 bases, with 12 bases remaining between them. This CDR3 region has 16 residues. The CDR3 reads CASSQDRGKSTGELFF. The CDR3 bases are TGTGCCAGCAGCCAAGACAGGGGAAAAAGCACCGGGGAGCTGTTTTTT. Using reference TRBV14 and TRBJ2-2 for the parts outside the CDR3, the full variable domain is EAGVTQFPSHSVIEKGQTVTLRCDPISGHDNLYWYRRVMGKEIKFLLHFVKESKQDESGMPNNRFLAERTGGTYSTLKVQPAELEDSGVYFCASSQDRGKSTGELFFGEGSRLTVL.

The count of this clone is one. V is TRBV19 and J is TRBJ2-5; no clear D gene. The germline V gene encodes CDR1 LNHDA and CDR2 SQIVND (reference sequence). This CDR3 comprises 15 residues. V was trimmed by 5 bases and J by 1 base, leaving 14 bases between them. The DNA of the CDR3 is TGTGCCAGTAGTCCACTCGGTATTTTCCAAGAGACCCAGTACTTC. Translated: CASSPLGIFQETQYF.

Here the CDR3 DNA reads TGTGCCAGCAGTTTTCCTCGGGACAGGGTATACGAGCAGTACTTC. Amino acid sequence: CASSFPRDRVYEQYF. This rearrangement joins TRBV28 to TRBJ2-7; the match to TRBD1 covers 9 bases. The V gene's germline CDR1 is MDHEN and CDR2 SYDVKM. Germline trimming cut 3 bases from V and 4 bases from J; bases unmatched to any gene: 7. This CDR3 is built from 15 residues.

This clone was found a few times. The V call is TRBV3-1 (or the pseudogene TRBV3-2), the J call TRBJ1-1; D might be TRBD1 (5 bases). V shed 0 bases and J shed 8 bases, with 7 bases lying between them. The CDR3 length is 12 residues. Germline V gene lookup returns CDR1 LGHDT and CDR2 YNNKEL (reference sequence). CDR3 DNA sequence: TGTGCCAGCAGCCAAGAGGGGGGAGAAGCTTTCTTT. The encoded protein is CASSQEGGEAFF.

This chain joins TRBV3-1 (or the pseudogene TRBV3-2) and TRBJ1-5, with D possibly being TRBD1 (6 bases). The germline V gene encodes CDR1 LGHDT and CDR2 YNNKEL (reference sequence). V lost 3 bases to trimming and J lost 3 bases, with 9 bases between them. CDR3 length: 14 residues. CDR3 sequence: CASSQTGHNQPQHF. CDR3 bases: TGTGCCAGCAGCCAGACAGGACACAATCAGCCCCAGCATTTT.

The chain carries TRBV4-2 and TRBJ2-7; TRBD2 matches at 11 bases. In germline, CDR1 is LGHNA, CDR2 YNFKEQ. The V gene end was trimmed by 0 bases and the J gene end by 0 bases; junction bases not matched to a gene: 4. CDR3 length equals 17 residues. The CDR3 DNA sequence: TGTGCCAGCAGCCAAGATTTTACTAGCGGGAGCTCCTACGAGCAGTACTTC. Its protein product is CASSQDFTSGSSYEQYF.

This clone was detected only a few times. The chain carries TRBV7-7 and TRBJ2-7, with TRBD2 as a possible D gene (5 bases). From germline, CDR1 is SSHAT and CDR2 FNYEAQ (reference sequence). The CDR3 has 14 residues. V shed 1 base and J shed 1 base, with 8 bases lying between them. CDR3 coding DNA: TGTGCCAGCAGCTTAGAACTAGGGTCCTACGAGCAGTACTTC. Its translation is CASSLELGSYEQYF.

The rearrangement uses TRBV19 and TRBJ2-1, with 10 nucleotides matching TRBD2. V trimming: 5 bases; J trimming: 7 bases; junction bases outside the gene matches: 11. Per the germline V gene, CDR1 is LNHDA and CDR2 is SQIVND (reference sequence). The CDR3 extends over 16 amino acids. This CDR3 is CASSHTSGTLFNEQFF. The DNA for the CDR3 is TGTGCCAGTAGTCATACTAGCGGGACTCTATTTAATGAGCAGTTCTTC. Full variable domain (missing parts from reference TRBV19 and TRBJ2-1): DGGITQSPKYLFRKEGQNVTLSCEQNLNHDAMYWYRQDPGQGLRLIYYSQIVNDFQKGDIAEGYSVSREKKESFPLTVTSAQKNPTAFYLCASSHTSGTLFNEQFFGPGTRLTVL.

This clone was counted a few times. This chain links TRBV3-1 (or the pseudogene TRBV3-2) with TRBJ1-1; maybe TRBD1 (6 bases). Looked up from germline, CDR1 is LGHDT and CDR2 is YNNKEL (reference sequence). Trimming left V 3 bases short and J 1 base short, with 9 bases between. The CDR3 length is 14 residues. Here the CDR3 reads CASSQGRGNTEAFF. In DNA form, the CDR3 reads TGTGCCAGCAGCCAGGGCAGGGGGAACACTGAAGCTTTCTTT.

The chain combines TRBV19 with TRBJ2-1; 13 bases match TRBD2. In germline, CDR1 is LNHDA, CDR2 SQIVND (reference sequence). After removal of 6 bases from V and 6 bases from J, the junction contained 5 bases not matched to a gene. The CDR3 contains 15 residues. CDR3 protein: CASSRLAGGSNEQFF. CDR3 nucleotides: TGTGCCAGTAGCCGACTAGCGGGGGGATCCAATGAGCAGTTCTTC. The whole variable domain, remainder taken from reference TRBV19 and TRBJ2-1, is DGGITQSPKYLFRKEGQNVTLSCEQNLNHDAMYWYRQDPGQGLRLIYYSQIVNDFQKGDIAEGYSVSREKKESFPLTVTSAQKNPTAFYLCASSRLAGGSNEQFFGPGTRLTVL.

This clone was detected once. J is TRBJ1-6 and V is TRBV7-9, with 9 bases lining up with TRBD1. Germline assignment: CDR1 SEHNR and CDR2 FQNEAQ (reference sequence). This CDR3 contains 14 residues. V was clipped by 3 bases and J by 7 bases; unmatched bases: 1. The CDR3 nucleotides are TGTGCCAGCAGCTTCGGGACAGGGAATTCACCCCTCCACTTT. Protein product: CASSFGTGNSPLHF. Combining the CDR3 with reference TRBV7-9 and TRBJ1-6 gives the whole variable domain DTGVSQNPRHKITKRGQNVTFRCDPISEHNRLYWYRQTLGQGPEFLTYFQNEAQLEKSRLLSDRFSAERPKGSFSTLEIQRTEQGDSAMYLCASSFGTGNSPLHFGNGTRLTVT.

This clone was counted a single time. V gene TRBV6-4 combines with J gene TRBJ2-5; D is possibly TRBD1 (6 bases). The CDR3 totals 14 residues. Germline assignment: CDR1 MRHNA and CDR2 SNTAGT. Trimming removed 2 bases from V and 3 bases from J, with 10 bases in between. CDR3 loop: CASSDERGKETQYF. CDR3 sequence (DNA): TGTGCCAGCAGTGACGAGAGGGGGAAAGAGACCCAGTACTTC.

The chain is built from TRBV28 and TRBJ1-5, with D perhaps TRBD1 (5 bases). Trimming stripped 6 bases from V and 2 bases from J, with 14 bases between. There are 15 residues in the CDR3. Per germline, CDR1 MDHEN and CDR2 SYDVKM. The CDR3 sequence: CASSNGGVGNQPQHF. In DNA, the CDR3 is TGTGCCAGCAGCAACGGGGGAGTCGGCAATCAGCCCCAGCATTTT.